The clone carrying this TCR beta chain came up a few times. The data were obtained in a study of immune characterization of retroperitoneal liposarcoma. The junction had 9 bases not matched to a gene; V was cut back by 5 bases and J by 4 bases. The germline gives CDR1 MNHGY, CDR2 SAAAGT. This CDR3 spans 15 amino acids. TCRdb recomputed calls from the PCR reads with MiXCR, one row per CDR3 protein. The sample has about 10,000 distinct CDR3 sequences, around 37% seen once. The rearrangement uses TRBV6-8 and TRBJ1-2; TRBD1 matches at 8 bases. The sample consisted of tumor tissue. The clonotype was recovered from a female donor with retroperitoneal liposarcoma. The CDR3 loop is CASSPQTGAPYGYTF. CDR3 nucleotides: TGTGCCAGCAGTCCGCAGACAGGGGCCCCCTATGGCTACACCTTC.